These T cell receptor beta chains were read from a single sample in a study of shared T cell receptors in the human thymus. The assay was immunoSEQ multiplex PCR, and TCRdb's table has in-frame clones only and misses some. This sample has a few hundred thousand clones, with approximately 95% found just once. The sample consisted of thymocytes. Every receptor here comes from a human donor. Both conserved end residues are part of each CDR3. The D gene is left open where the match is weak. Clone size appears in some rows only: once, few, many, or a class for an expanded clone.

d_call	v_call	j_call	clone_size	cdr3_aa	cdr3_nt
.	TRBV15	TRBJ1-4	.	CATSRDRGADGGGANEKLFF	TGTGCCACCAGCAGAGATCGGGGTGCCGACGGAGGTGGGGCTAATGAAAAACTGTTTTTT
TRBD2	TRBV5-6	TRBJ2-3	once	CASSLVGRGYWWYF	TGTGCCAGCAGCTTGGTCGGGAGGGGATACTGGTGGTATTTT
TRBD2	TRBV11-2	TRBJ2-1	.	CASSSGLASYNEQFF	TGTGCCAGCAGCTCGGGACTAGCGTCCTACAATGAGCAGTTCTTC
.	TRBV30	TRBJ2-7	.	CAWSPWDLSYEQYF	TGTGCCTGGAGTCCTTGGGACCTGTCCTACGAGCAGTACTTC
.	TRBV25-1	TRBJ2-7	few	CASSLNGPSRQYF	TGTGCCAGCAGTCTCAACGGCCCGTCACGGCAGTACTTC
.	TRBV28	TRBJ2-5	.	CASSLKGPPGTQYF	TGTGCCAGCAGTTTAAAGGGTCCCCCGGGGACCCAGTACTTC
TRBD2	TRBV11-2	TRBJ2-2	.	CASSLDLAGGFRDTGELFF	TGTGCCAGCAGCTTAGATCTAGCGGGAGGGTTTCGGGACACCGGGGAGCTGTTTTTT
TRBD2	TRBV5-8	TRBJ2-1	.	CASSLTSGRARNEQFF	TGTGCCAGCAGCTTGACCAGCGGGAGGGCTCGGAATGAGCAGTTCTTC
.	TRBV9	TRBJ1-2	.	CASSVGEGLNYGYTF	TGTGCCAGCAGCGTAGGGGAAGGGCTCAACTATGGCTACACCTTC
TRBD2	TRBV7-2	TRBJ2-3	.	CASSSPPSGRTDTQYF	TGTGCCAGCAGCTCCCCCCCTAGCGGGAGAACAGATACGCAGTATTTT
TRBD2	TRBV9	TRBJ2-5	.	CASTNTSGLWETQYF	TGTGCCAGCACCAACACTAGCGGGCTATGGGAGACCCAGTACTTC
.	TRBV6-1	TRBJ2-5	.	CASTPPWRVETQYF	TGTGCCAGCACCCCCCCGTGGAGGGTTGAGACCCAGTACTTC
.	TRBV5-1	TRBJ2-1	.	CASSLSGSYNEQFF	TGCGCCAGCAGCTTATCAGGCTCCTACAATGAGCAGTTCTTC
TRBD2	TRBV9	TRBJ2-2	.	CASSVYPRGWLAGESPRTGELFF	TGTGCCAGCAGCGTATATCCCCGAGGATGGCTAGCGGGAGAATCTCCGAGGACCGGGGAGCTGTTTTTT
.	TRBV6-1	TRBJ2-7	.	CASGPDLAYEQYF	TGTGCCAGCGGGCCAGACTTGGCCTACGAGCAGTACTTC
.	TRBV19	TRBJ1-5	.	CASSTRAGHNQPQHF	TGTGCCAGTAGTACTCGGGCGGGACACAATCAGCCCCAGCATTTT
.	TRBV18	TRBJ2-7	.	CASSPRQGLYEQYF	TGTGCCAGCTCACCGCGACAGGGACTCTACGAGCAGTACTTC
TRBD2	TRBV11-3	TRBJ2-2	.	CASSIGYAGGLFF	TGTGCCAGCAGCATAGGATACGCGGGAGGGCTGTTTTTT
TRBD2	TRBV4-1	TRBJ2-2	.	CASSQDGGLAGENTGELFF	TGCGCCAGCAGCCAAGACGGAGGACTAGCGGGAGAGAACACCGGGGAGCTGTTTTTT
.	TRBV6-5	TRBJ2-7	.	CASSLFGGTDEQYF	TGTGCCAGCAGTTTATTCGGAGGAACCGACGAGCAGTACTTC
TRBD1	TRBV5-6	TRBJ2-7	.	CASSGTTAGTGFGEQYF	TGTGCCAGCAGCGGTACAACTGCCGGGACAGGGTTCGGCGAGCAGTACTTC
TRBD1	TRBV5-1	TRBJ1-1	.	CASSLSRQGPNTEAFF	TGCGCCAGCAGCTTGAGCAGACAGGGACCGAACACTGAAGCTTTCTTT
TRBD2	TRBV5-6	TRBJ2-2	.	CASSLAGLAGRTGELFF	TGTGCCAGCAGCTTGGCCGGACTAGCGGGACGTACCGGGGAGCTGTTTTTT
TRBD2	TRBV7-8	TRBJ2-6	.	CASSCFNGLALGGANVLTF	TGTGCCAGCAGCTGTTTCAATGGACTAGCGCTTGGGGGGGCCAACGTCCTGACTTTC
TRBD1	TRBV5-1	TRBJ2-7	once	CASSTDRAGSYEQYF	TGCGCCAGCAGCACTGACAGGGCTGGTTCCTACGAGCAGTACTTC
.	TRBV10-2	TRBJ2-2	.	CASRGRDTGELFF	TGCGCCAGCAGGGGGCGGGACACCGGGGAGCTGTTTTTT
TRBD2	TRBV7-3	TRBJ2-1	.	CASSFSVSGLAEHNEQFF	TGTGCCAGCAGCTTTTCAGTTTCTGGACTAGCGGAACACAATGAGCAGTTCTTC
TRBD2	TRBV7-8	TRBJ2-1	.	CASSYGLAGYNEQFF	TGTGCCAGCAGCTACGGACTAGCGGGTTACAATGAGCAGTTCTTC
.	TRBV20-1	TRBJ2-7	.	CSARPAYF	TGCAGTGCTAGGCCCGCATACTTC
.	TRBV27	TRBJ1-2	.	CASSFGGRGFGYTF	TGTGCCAGCAGTTTTGGCGGTCGTGGGTTCGGCTACACCTTC
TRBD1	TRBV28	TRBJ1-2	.	CASSLTGGSGYTF	TGTGCCAGCAGCCTGACAGGGGGAAGCGGCTACACCTTC
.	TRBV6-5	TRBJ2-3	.	CASSYRPSSPTDTQYF	TGTGCCAGCAGTTACAGGCCTTCGTCCCCCACAGATACGCAGTATTTT
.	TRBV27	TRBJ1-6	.	CASRGRDRLSPLHF	TGTGCCAGCAGGGGCCGAGACCGACTTTCACCCCTCCACTTT
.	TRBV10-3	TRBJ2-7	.	CAISDNLLTFYEQYF	TGTGCCATCAGTGATAATCTATTGACCTTCTACGAGCAGTACTTC
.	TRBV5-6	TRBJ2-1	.	CASSLGGLGSYNEQFF	TGTGCCAGCAGCTTGGGGGGCCTCGGGTCCTACAATGAGCAGTTCTTC
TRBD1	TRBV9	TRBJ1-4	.	CASSPQGAAVWGNEKLFF	TGTGCCAGCAGCCCCCAGGGGGCGGCTGTGTGGGGTAATGAAAAACTGTTTTTT
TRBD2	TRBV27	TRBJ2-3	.	CASSPRPRLAGVLHIRTDTQYF	TGTGCCAGCAGTCCCCGTCCCCGACTAGCGGGAGTCTTACATATACGCACAGATACGCAGTATTTT
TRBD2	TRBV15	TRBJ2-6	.	CATSGGEPGANVLTF	TGTGCCACCTCCGGGGGGGAACCTGGGGCCAACGTCCTGACTTTC
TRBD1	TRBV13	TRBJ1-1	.	CASQAGTGVNTEAFF	TGTGCCAGCCAAGCCGGGACAGGGGTTAACACTGAAGCTTTCTTT
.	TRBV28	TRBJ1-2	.	CASSLEAASTNYGYTF	TGTGCCAGCAGTTTGGAGGCCGCCTCTACTAACTATGGCTACACCTTC
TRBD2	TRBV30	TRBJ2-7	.	CAWSRTSAYEQYF	TGTGCCTGGAGTCGGACTAGCGCGTACGAGCAGTACTTC
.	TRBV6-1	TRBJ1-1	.	CASSWLELTEAFF	TGTGCCAGCAGTTGGTTGGAGTTGACTGAAGCTTTCTTT
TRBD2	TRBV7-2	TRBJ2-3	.	CASSLRVEAGVADTQYF	TGTGCCAGCAGCTTAAGGGTTGAGGCGGGAGTGGCAGATACGCAGTATTTT
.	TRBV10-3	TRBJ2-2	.	CAIIASGELFF	TGTGCCATCATCGCCTCCGGGGAGCTGTTTTTT
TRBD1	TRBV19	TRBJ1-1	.	CASSGDRDVGAYREAFF	TGTGCCAGTAGCGGGGACAGGGACGTCGGTGCGTACCGTGAAGCTTTCTTT
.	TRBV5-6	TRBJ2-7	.	CASSLTGGKSYEQYF	TGTGCCAGCAGCTTAACTGGCGGGAAGAGCTACGAGCAGTACTTC
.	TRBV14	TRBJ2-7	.	CASSHPPYEQYF	TGTGCCAGCAGCCACCCCCCCTACGAGCAGTACTTC
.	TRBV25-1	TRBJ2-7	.	CASSEPRNYEQYF	TGTGCCAGCAGTGAACCACGGAACTACGAGCAGTACTTC
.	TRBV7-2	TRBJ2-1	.	CASSLPPGVENNEQFF	TGTGCCAGCAGCTTGCCCCCGGGAGTGGAAAACAATGAGCAGTTCTTC
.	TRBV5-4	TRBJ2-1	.	CASSLLRREPYNEQFF	TGTGCCAGCAGCTTGCTTAGGCGCGAGCCGTACAATGAGCAGTTCTTC
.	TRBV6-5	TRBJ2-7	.	CASSYSGRILYEQYF	TGTGCCAGCAGTTACTCAGGGAGAATCCTGTACGAGCAGTACTTC